Sequencing of this T cell receptor beta chain was carried out in a study of T-cell memory formation after mild COVID-19. There are a few counts of this clonotype. The antigen is unknown. Study conclusions and caveats: Day 15 to 85 contractors were CD4/CD8 balanced; later expanders leaned CD4+.

Looked up from germline, CDR1 is LNHDA and CDR2 is SQIVND (reference sequence). The CDR3 runs to 15 residues. Trimming stripped 5 bases from V and 5 bases from J, with 15 bases between. TCR alpha and TCR beta cDNA libraries carrying sample barcodes and UMIs were produced by 5'RACE using constant-segment primers. TCRdb passed the 5' RACE reads through MiXCR, listing each CDR3 protein once. This table holds roughly 130,000 distinct CDR3 sequences, about 5.9% found once. This receptor was taken from an adult woman who had mild COVID-19 (a few samples of this study predate the infection). Cell type and time point are not known. The sequenced material came from PBMCs or a T cell subset sorted from them (not recorded which). The chain recombines TRBV19 with TRBJ2-2, with TRBD2 as a possible D gene (6 bases). The CDR3 nucleotides are TGTGCCAGTAGTCCGAGAGCGGGCAATACCGGGGAGCTGTTTTTT. This encodes CASSPRAGNTGELFF.